The 16 T cell receptor beta chains reported below all come from one sample, sequenced in a study of blood T cells in healthy people across ages. A second PCR, run for about 6 to 11 cycles, used a sample-barcoded 5' primer plus a J-beta primer mix. TCRdb called the 5' RACE reads again in MiXCR, with one record for every CDR3 protein. The data show about 1.4 million distinct CDR3 sequences, roughly 59% seen once. Sequenced input: blood. These receptors all stem from a man younger than 35 in good health.

The V call is TRBV6-1, the J call TRBJ1-5; 8 bases align to TRBD1. Unmatched junction bases numbered 6, after V lost 2 bases and J lost 6 bases. This CDR3 region has 15 residues. Per the germline V gene, CDR1 is MNHNS and CDR2 is SASEGT. The CDR3 sequence: CASSELRGPSQPQHF. CDR3 nucleotides: TGTGCCAGCAGTGAACTCAGGGGGCCGAGTCAGCCCCAGCATTTT.

V is TRBV28 and J is TRBJ2-7; either TRBD1 or TRBD2 may supply D (6 bases each). The germline V and J ends were trimmed by 7 bases and 2 bases, with 15 bases remaining between them. Germline values: CDR1 MDHEN, CDR2 SYDVKM. The CDR3 loop spans 14 amino acids. The CDR3 reads CASNLGGHPYEQYF. CDR3 in DNA: TGTGCCAGCAACCTCGGGGGCCACCCCTACGAGCAGTACTTC.

The rearrangement joins TRBV3-1 to TRBJ2-2, with 8 bases identical to TRBD2. V lost 4 bases to trimming and J lost 3 bases; unmatched junction nucleotides: 7. Germline V CDR1 and CDR2: LGHDT, YNNKEL (reference sequence). The CDR3 consists of 16 residues. The CDR3 DNA is TGTGCCAGCAGCCCAACGGGACTAGTAGACACCGGGGAGCTGTTTTTT. Residues: CASSPTGLVDTGELFF.

J is TRBJ2-3 and V is TRBV12-5; 10 bases agree with TRBD1. The CDR3 consists of 16 residues. Germline V gene lookup returns CDR1 LGHNT and CDR2 FRNRAP. V lost 3 bases, J lost 5 bases, and 8 bases stayed unmatched. In nucleotides, the CDR3 is TGTGCTAGTGGTTTCCCGGGACAGGGGATCGGAGATACGCAGTATTTT. Residues: CASGFPGQGIGDTQYF.

The rearrangement joins TRBV25-1 to TRBJ2-7; D gene ambiguous. V lost 3 bases to trimming and J lost 3 bases, with 21 bases between them. The CDR3 loop spans 17 amino acids. The V gene's germline CDR1 is MGHDK and CDR2 SYGVNS. The CDR3 spells CASSEMSRQRPFYEQYF. Here the CDR3 DNA reads TGTGCCAGCAGTGAGATGTCAAGACAAAGGCCTTTCTACGAGCAGTACTTC.

The chain uses TRBV27 and TRBJ1-6, with unresolved D. Trimming removed 5 bases at V and 10 bases at J, with 18 bases between. Germline V gene data show CDR1 as MNHEY and CDR2 as SMNVEV (reference sequence). The CDR3 sequence is 15 residues long. DNA of the CDR3: TGTGCCAGCAGTCCCTTCTCGGTAGTCGACTCACCCCTCCACTTT. This codes for CASSPFSVVDSPLHF.

The genes are TRBV25-1 and TRBJ1-1; 8 bases agree with TRBD1. Looked up from germline, CDR1 is MGHDK and CDR2 is SYGVNS. The CDR3 contains 13 residues. V shed 3 bases and J 7 bases; nucleotides not matched to a gene: 4. DNA of the CDR3: TGTGCCAGCAGTGATCTTGGACAGGGTGAAGCTTTCTTT. Residues: CASSDLGQGEAFF. Together with reference TRBV25-1 and TRBJ1-1, the CDR3 gives the full variable domain: EADIYQTPRYLVIGTGKKITLECSQTMGHDKMYWYQQDPGMELHLIHYSYGVNSTEKGDLSSESTVSRIRTEHFPLTLESARPSHTSQYLCASSDLGQGEAFFGQGTRLTVV.

The chain combines TRBV7-9 with TRBJ2-7; D gene ambiguous. Trimming pared 4 bases from V and 5 bases from J, leaving 12 bases between. CDR1 is SEHNR, CDR2 FQNEAQ, per germline (reference sequence). There are 13 residues in the CDR3. The CDR3 here is CASSSGVGNEQYF. Written as DNA, the CDR3 is TGTGCCAGCAGCTCGGGTGTGGGTAACGAGCAGTACTTC.

The chain joins TRBV28 to TRBJ2-7; possibly TRBD1 for D (7 bases). Germline values: CDR1 MDHEN, CDR2 SYDVKM. The CDR3 totals 16 residues. Trimming stripped 4 bases from V and 4 bases from J, with 20 bases between. For the CDR3, the DNA is TGTGCCAGCAGTTCACTACCCAGACAGGGAGGATACGAGCAGTACTTC. Translated: CASSSLPRQGGYEQYF. Full variable domain (outside the CDR3, taken from reference TRBV28 and TRBJ2-7): DVKVTQSSRYLVKRTGEKVFLECVQDMDHENMFWYRQDPGLGLRLIYFSYDVKMKEKGDIPEGYSVSREKKERFSLILESASTNQTSMYLCASSSLPRQGGYEQYFGPGTRLTVT.

The V call is TRBV7-9, the J call TRBJ1-2; TRBD1 matches at 8 bases. After removal of 5 bases from V and 8 bases from J, the junction contained 19 bases not matched to a gene. This CDR3 is built from 17 residues. The germline V gene encodes CDR1 SEHNR and CDR2 FQNEAQ (reference sequence). The CDR3 spells CASSPPVGQGIMEGYTF. CDR3 nucleotides: TGTGCCAGCAGCCCACCGGTCGGACAGGGAATTATGGAAGGCTACACCTTC.

This clonotype is a singleton in its sample. A much larger clone differs from this one at a single base, so this may be a read error. The chain links TRBV6-2 or TRBV6-3 to TRBJ2-7; D is unresolved. CDR1 MNHEY and CDR2 SVGEGT come from the germline V gene. CDR3 length: 12 residues. Trimming shortened V by 7 bases and J by 7 bases, and 14 bases separated the two germline ends. The CDR3 loop is CASNEALDEQYF. CDR3 bases: TGTGCCAGCAATGAGGCATTGGATGAGCAGTACTTC.

V usage is TRBV20-1 and J usage is TRBJ2-3; 12 bases fit TRBD2. CDR1 is DFQATT and CDR2 is SNEGSKA in the germline V gene (reference sequence). This CDR3 is 16 amino acids long. V gave up 6 bases and J gave up 2 bases; unmatched junction bases: 9. The CDR3 spells CSALYRTSGITDTQYF. Written as DNA, the CDR3 is TGCAGTGCCCTTTACCGGACTAGCGGGATCACAGATACGCAGTATTTT.

This clonotype was detected only a few times. The V gene is TRBV27, the J gene TRBJ2-7, with 10 bases that match TRBD2. V shed 8 bases, J shed 2 bases, and the junction held 9 bases outside the gene matches. The CDR3 is 15 amino acids. Germline CDR1 reads MNHEY; CDR2 reads SMNVEV (reference sequence). CDR3 sequence: CASRKLAGITYEQYF. The CDR3 nucleotides are TGTGCCAGCCGAAAACTAGCGGGGATCACCTACGAGCAGTACTTC.

The V gene is TRBV4-1, the J gene TRBJ2-4; TRBD2 is a possible D gene (6 bases). The closer fit of TRBJ2-7 to the DNA end suggests the J call may be wrong. There are 15 residues in the CDR3. In germline, CDR1 is MGHRA, CDR2 YSYEKL. CDR3 residues: CASSQGAYGRREQYF. The CDR3 DNA sequence: TGCGCCAGCAGCCAAGGGGCCTACGGGAGACGCGAGCAGTACTTC.

The V call is TRBV29-1, the J call TRBJ2-1; 9 bases agree with TRBD1. CDR1 is SQVTM, CDR2 ANQGSEA, per germline. Trimming removed 6 bases from V and 9 bases from J; junction bases left unmatched: 12. The CDR3 extends over 14 amino acids. CDR3 sequence reads: CSVEQGALPGEQFF. The CDR3 nucleotides read TGCAGCGTGGAACAGGGGGCCTTACCGGGTGAGCAGTTCTTC.

This clonotype was observed a handful of times. The rearrangement uses TRBV4-1 and TRBJ1-1; TRBD1 is a possible D gene (5 bases). Germline V gene sequence: CDR1 MGHRA, CDR2 YSYEKL. V lost 3 bases to trimming and J lost 4 bases, with 21 bases between them. The CDR3 extends over 17 amino acids. The CDR3 bases are TGCGCCAGCAGCCATTTGGGAACACAGGCTCGGGCCACTGAAGCTTTCTTT. It codes for CASSHLGTQARATEAFF.